These 18 T cell receptor beta chains came from one sample sequenced in a study of blood T cell repertoires in COVID-19. TCRdb's copy holds only in-frame clones and misses some; the assay was immunoSEQ multiplex PCR. The data show roughly 25,000 clones, 88% seen once. Material for sequencing was peripheral blood. The receptors here all came from a man in his sixties or seventies in a cohort sampled during active COVID-19.

The chain joins TRBV13 to TRBJ1-1, with D perhaps TRBD1 (6 bases). V lost 5 bases, J lost 2 bases, and 12 bases lay in between. The germline CDR1 and CDR2 sequences are PRHDT and FYEKMQ (reference sequence). The CDR3 has 14 amino acids. CDR3 nucleotides: TGTGCCAGCAGCAAATCGACAGGTAACACTGAAGCTTTCTTT. Amino acids: CASSKSTGNTEAFF.

The chain couples TRBV29-1 to TRBJ2-3; 9 bases match TRBD1. This CDR3 region has 14 residues. Germline assignment: CDR1 SQVTM and CDR2 ANQGSEA. The V and J ends lost 6 bases and 1 base, in that order; junction bases with no gene match: 5. The CDR3 nucleotides read TGCAGCGTGGGTCGACAGGGGGGCACAGATACGCAGTATTTT. The encoded protein is CSVGRQGGTDTQYF.

The chain is built from TRBV19 and TRBJ1-2, with a weak D call TRBD1 (5 bases). This CDR3 is built from 15 residues. Germline-derived CDR1 and CDR2 are LNHDA and SQIVND (reference sequence). V shed 5 bases and J shed 5 bases, with 18 bases lying between them. CDR3 nucleotides: TGTGCCAGTAGTCACGGGGGACCGGTATTTTATGGCTACACCTTC. As protein: CASSHGGPVFYGYTF.

The rearrangement joins TRBV19 to TRBJ2-5, with D perhaps matching TRBD1 (6 bases). This CDR3 contains 16 residues. V lost 6 bases and J lost 0, with 17 bases in between. Germline CDR1 reads LNHDA; CDR2 reads SQIVND (reference sequence). The DNA of the CDR3 is TGTGCCAGTAGCCGGTGGGTGACAGGAAACCAAGAGACCCAGTACTTC. Amino acids: CASSRWVTGNQETQYF.

Worth noting for this clone: The sample contains more than one DNA sequence encoding this CDR3. Here the CDR3 reads CASSLAQGQGNSPLHF. CDR3 bases: TGCGCCAGCAGCTTGGCCCAGGGACAGGGGAATTCACCCCTCCACTTT. The chain combines TRBV5-1 with TRBJ1-6; 10 nucleotides align to TRBD1. The V gene end was trimmed by 0 bases and the J gene end by 7 bases; junction bases not matched to a gene: 4. CDR3 size: 16 residues. Germline loops: CDR1 SGHRS, CDR2 YFSETQ.

The chain employs TRBV27 and TRBJ2-3; TRBD2 matches at 14 bases. V shed 5 bases and J 7 bases; nucleotides not matched to a gene: 8. The CDR3 is made up of 16 amino acids. Germline assignment: CDR1 MNHEY and CDR2 SMNVEV (reference sequence). CDR3 DNA sequence: TGTGCCAGCAGTCCCCCCGGGACTAGCGGGAGAAATACGCAGTATTTT. It codes for CASSPPGTSGRNTQYF.

The chain has TRBV19 and TRBJ2-7; tentatively, D is TRBD2 (5 bases). The V gene lost 6 bases and the J gene lost 2 bases, with 17 bases spanning the gap. The germline CDR1 and CDR2 sequences are LNHDA and SQIVND (reference sequence). The CDR3 extends over 15 amino acids. Here the CDR3 DNA reads TGTGCCAGTAGATCGGTCGGGGAACCCCCCTACGAGCAGTACTTC. Its protein is CASRSVGEPPYEQYF. Looking up the rest from reference TRBV19 and TRBJ2-7 gives the full variable domain: DGGITQSPKYLFRKEGQNVTLSCEQNLNHDAMYWYRQDPGQGLRLIYYSQIVNDFQKGDIAEGYSVSREKKESFPLTVTSAQKNPTAFYLCASRSVGEPPYEQYFGPGTRLTVT.

Details on this clone: No conserved phenylalanine or tryptophan ends this CDR3, so it is likely a read error. No DNA is shown, since the ends of the CDR3 on it are uncertain; the CDR3 is the one TCRdb lists. The chain is built from TRBV2 and TRBJ2-7; the D segment call TRBD2 is taken from the table without a DNA check. Germline CDR1 is SNHLY and CDR2 is FYNNEI. With termini counted, the CDR3 has 14 amino acids. This chain's CDR3 is CASSEAGTSRTHVS.

The chain uses TRBV29-1 and TRBJ2-1; D is uncertain. The CDR3 runs to 11 residues. Trimming removed 7 bases from V and 10 bases from J, with 14 bases in between. From germline, CDR1 is SQVTM and CDR2 ANQGSEA. In DNA, the CDR3 is TGCAGCGCCCGCTCTGTCCGGGAGCAGTTCTTC. Residues: CSARSVREQFF.

This chain uses TRBV5-1 with TRBJ1-2, with TRBD1 matching over 10 bases. CDR3 length equals 14 residues. In germline, CDR1 is SGHRS, CDR2 YFSETQ. J gave up 7 bases and V 3 bases, and 6 bases lay outside the gene matches. The CDR3 bases are TGCGCCAGCAGCTCGACAGGGGGCGCAGGTGGCTACACCTTC. It encodes CASSSTGGAGGYTF.

This rearrangement joins TRBV18 to TRBJ2-1, with D uncertain. CDR3 size: 15 residues. Germline loops: CDR1 KGHSH, CDR2 LQKENI. The V end was cut by 0 bases, the J end by 5 bases, with 11 bases between. CDR3 coding DNA: TGTGCCAGCTCACCACCGTCGAGGCAGCACAATGAGCAGTTCTTC. Residues: CASSPPSRQHNEQFF.

The chain is built from TRBV7-3 and TRBJ2-1; the D is unclear. The germline gives CDR1 SGHTA, CDR2 FQGTGA. Trimming pared 5 bases from V and 3 bases from J, leaving 5 bases between. The CDR3 runs to 12 residues. CDR3 bases: TGTGCCAGCAGCGCGGACTACAATGAGCAGTTCTTC. Translation: CASSADYNEQFF.

V is TRBV6-2 or TRBV6-3 and J is TRBJ2-3; 14 bases line up with TRBD2. The ends lost 6 bases at V and 8 bases at J; junction bases unmatched: 7. The germline V gene has CDR1 MNHEY and CDR2 SVGEGT. The CDR3 extends over 15 amino acids. As DNA, the CDR3 is TGTGCCAGCAGCCAGGGACTAGCGGGAGTAGGTACGCAGTATTTT. Translation: CASSQGLAGVGTQYF.

As DNA, the CDR3 is TGCGCCAGCAGCCCCGGACAGGACAAAGATACGCAGTATTTT. This sequence encodes CASSPGQDKDTQYF. The rearrangement uses TRBV5-1 and TRBJ2-3; 7 bases line up with TRBD1. This CDR3 contains 14 residues. CDR1 and CDR2 (germline): SGHRS, YFSETQ. Germline trimming cut 4 bases from V and 5 bases from J; bases unmatched to any gene: 7.

CDR3 protein: CSVEESAGRGETQYF. The CDR3 DNA follows: TGCAGCGTTGAAGAGTCGGCAGGGAGGGGAGAGACCCAGTACTTC. The genes are TRBV29-1 and TRBJ2-5, with 7 bases that match TRBD2. V was clipped by 0 bases and J by 4 bases; unmatched bases: 8. The CDR3 covers 15 residues. Germline CDR1 reads SQVTM; CDR2 reads ANQGSEA.

The chain carries TRBV2 and TRBJ2-7; TRBD1 agrees at 7 bases. Trimming removed 5 bases from V and 3 bases from J; junction bases left unmatched: 4. The germline V gene has CDR1 SNHLY and CDR2 FYNNEI. This CDR3 has 13 amino acids. This CDR3 is CASSRDRGYEQYF. The CDR3 DNA reads TGTGCCAGCAGTAGGGACAGAGGCTACGAGCAGTACTTC. Variable domain in full (rest from reference TRBV2 and TRBJ2-7): EPEVTQTPSHQVTQMGQEVILRCVPISNHLYFYWYRQILGQKVEFLVSFYNNEISEKSEIFDDQFSVERPDGSNFTLKIRSTKLEDSAMYFCASSRDRGYEQYFGPGTRLTVT.

The chain is built from TRBV5-8 and TRBJ1-1; no reliable D call. The germline V and J ends were trimmed by 3 bases and 5 bases, with 8 bases remaining between them. Germline V gene lookup returns CDR1 SGHTS and CDR2 YDEGEE. CDR3 length: 12 amino acids. CDR3 sequence (DNA): TGTGCCAGCAGCTGGTCGGGTACTGAAGCTTTCTTT. Protein: CASSWSGTEAFF.

This chain uses TRBV2 with TRBJ2-7, with D perhaps matching TRBD2 (6 bases). Trimming stripped 2 bases from V and 5 bases from J, with 13 bases between. Per the germline V gene, CDR1 is SNHLY and CDR2 is FYNNEI. This CDR3 has 14 residues. CDR3 residues: CASSENRGGNEQYF. The CDR3, as DNA: TGTGCCAGCAGTGAAAATAGGGGAGGAAACGAGCAGTACTTC.